The 8 T cell receptor beta chains below come from one sample, sequenced in a study of shared clonotypes between healthy human individuals. Sequencing used immunoSEQ multiplex PCR; TCRdb keeps in-frame clones, though not all of them. The sample holds some 500,000 clones, almost 97% seen once. The sequenced sample was naive CD4+ T cells sorted from blood. Subset noted: CD45RA+ positively selected. These receptors all come from a woman in her twenties or thirties in good health.

This sequence joins TRBV19 and TRBJ1-5; D possibly corresponds to TRBD1 (5 bases). The CDR3 spans 14 residues. Germline lookup yields CDR1 LNHDA and CDR2 SQIVND (reference sequence). V lost 5 bases, J lost 4 bases, and 12 bases lay in between. CDR3 sequence (DNA): TGTGCCAGTAGTCTAGGACATCTAAATCAGCCCCAGCATTTT. Encoded protein: CASSLGHLNQPQHF.

This clone is a singleton in its sample. The V gene is TRBV5-4, the J gene TRBJ2-7, with D uncertain. The germline V gene encodes CDR1 SGHNT and CDR2 YYREEE (reference sequence). This CDR3 has 13 amino acids. Trimming shortened V by 5 bases and J by 0 bases, and 9 bases separated the two germline ends. CDR3 in DNA: TGTGCCAGCAGTGTAGGCAGCTCCTACGAGCAGTACTTC. Protein: CASSVGSSYEQYF.

This chain joins TRBV25-1 and TRBJ1-4; D gene uncertain. Germline assignment: CDR1 MGHDK and CDR2 SYGVNS. V lost 5 bases and J 4 bases, leaving 14 bases between the germline ends. This CDR3 has 15 residues. The CDR3 nucleotides are TGTGCCAGCAGTCGAGGCCCGTCGATTAATGAAAAACTGTTTTTT. This sequence encodes CASSRGPSINEKLFF.

J is TRBJ1-2 and V is TRBV28; D possibly corresponds to TRBD1 (5 bases). This CDR3 is built from 10 residues. The V end lost 11 bases, the J end lost 4 bases, and 8 bases lay between the germline ends. Germline CDR1 and CDR2: MDHEN and SYDVKM. CDR3 amino acids: CASQGYGYTF. In nucleotides, the CDR3 is TGTGCCTCTCAGGGCTATGGCTACACCTTC.

In regard to this clone: The sample has other DNA sequences that encode this CDR3 too. This rearrangement joins TRBV28 to TRBJ2-7; unclear D gene. V shed 5 bases and J shed 0 bases, with 2 bases lying between them. CDR3 size: 11 residues. Germline CDR1 and CDR2: MDHEN and SYDVKM. CDR3 nucleotide sequence: TGTGCCAGCAGTACCTCCTACGAGCAGTACTTC. This codes for CASSTSYEQYF.

This chain joins TRBV10-3 and TRBJ1-1; D not certain. Germline V gives CDR1 ENHRY, CDR2 SYGVKD. CDR3 size: 13 residues. Trimming pared 5 bases from V and 4 bases from J, leaving 11 bases between. Here the CDR3 reads CAISNLGGTEAFF. Written as DNA, the CDR3 is TGTGCCATCAGTAACCTCGGAGGCACTGAAGCTTTCTTT.

The chain carries TRBV5-1 and TRBJ2-3, with D unresolved. V was shortened by 0 bases and J by 4 bases, with 9 bases between the two germline ends. From germline, CDR1 is SGHRS and CDR2 YFSETQ. The CDR3 extends over 14 amino acids. The CDR3 spells CASSLGTSPDTQYF. In DNA form, the CDR3 reads TGCGCCAGCAGCTTGGGGACCTCCCCAGATACGCAGTATTTT.

The chain employs TRBV5-1 and TRBJ2-3, with D hard to call. The CDR3 has 13 amino acids. The V gene's germline CDR1 is SGHRS and CDR2 YFSETQ. The ends were cut back, 0 bases at V and 5 bases at J, with 7 bases in the middle. The CDR3, as DNA: TGCGCCAGCAGCTTGGAAGGTGAAGATACGCAGTATTTT. This codes for CASSLEGEDTQYF.